This T cell receptor (beta chain) was recovered during a study of blood T cells in healthy people across ages. Looking at the study overall: Per two T cells, template switching captured roughly one barcoded beta molecule. Study findings and constraints: Donors of long life had a larger count of naive CD4+ cells and greater diversity than aged donors.

Total RNA, at least 5.5 micrograms per sample, came from PBMCs. In regard to this clonotype: Its antigen remains unidentified.

Combining a sample-barcoded 5' primer with a J-beta primer mix, a second PCR ran for about 6 to 12 cycles. Each cDNA molecule received a tag from a template-switch adaptor that had 12 random nucleotides. Using its own MiXCR run on the 5' RACE reads, TCRdb lists one record per CDR3 protein. Seen here are around 1.5 million distinct CDR3 sequences, roughly 64% observed once, and the top ten hold 6.5% to 8%. The V end was cut by 2 bases, the J end by 12 bases, with 19 bases between. Germline V gene lookup returns CDR1 KGHSH and CDR2 LQKENI. The length of the CDR3 is 14 residues. The chain uses TRBV18 and TRBJ1-2; perhaps TRBD1 as D (5 bases). This clonotype originated in a young man in good health. What was sequenced was blood. CDR3 in amino acids: CASSPAGRGGIHTF. The CDR3 DNA reads as TGTGCCAGCTCACCAGCGGGACGGGGAGGGATCCACACCTTC.